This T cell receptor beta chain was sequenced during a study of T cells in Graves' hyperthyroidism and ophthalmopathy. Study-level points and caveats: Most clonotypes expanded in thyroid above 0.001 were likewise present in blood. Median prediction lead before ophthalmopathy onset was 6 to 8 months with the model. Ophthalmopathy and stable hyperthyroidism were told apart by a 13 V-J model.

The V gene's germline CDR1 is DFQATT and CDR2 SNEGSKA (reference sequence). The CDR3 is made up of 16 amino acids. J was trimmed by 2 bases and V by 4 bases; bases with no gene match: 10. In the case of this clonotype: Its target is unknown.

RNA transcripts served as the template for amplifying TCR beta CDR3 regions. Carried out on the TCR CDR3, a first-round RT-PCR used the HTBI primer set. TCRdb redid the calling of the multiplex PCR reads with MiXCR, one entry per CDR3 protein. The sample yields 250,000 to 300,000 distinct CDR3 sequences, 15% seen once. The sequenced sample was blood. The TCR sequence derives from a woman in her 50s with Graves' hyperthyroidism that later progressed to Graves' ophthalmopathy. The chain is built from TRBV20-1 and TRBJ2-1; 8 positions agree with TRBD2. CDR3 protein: CSAIWAGGGPYNEQFF. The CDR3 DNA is TGCAGTGCTATTTGGGCGGGAGGAGGCCCCTACAATGAGCAGTTCTTC.